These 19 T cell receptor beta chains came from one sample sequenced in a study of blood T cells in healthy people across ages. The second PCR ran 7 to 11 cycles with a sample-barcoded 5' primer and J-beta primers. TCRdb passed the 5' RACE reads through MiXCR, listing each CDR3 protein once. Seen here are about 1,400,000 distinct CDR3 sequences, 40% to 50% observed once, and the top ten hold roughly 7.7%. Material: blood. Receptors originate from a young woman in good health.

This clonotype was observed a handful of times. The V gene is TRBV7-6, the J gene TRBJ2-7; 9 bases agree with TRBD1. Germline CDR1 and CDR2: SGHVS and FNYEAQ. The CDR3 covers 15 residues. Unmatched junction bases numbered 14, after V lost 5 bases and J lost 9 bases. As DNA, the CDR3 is TGTGCCAGCAGCATCCTACCGGGACAGGGTTCCGGGCAGTACTTC. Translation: CASSILPGQGSGQYF.

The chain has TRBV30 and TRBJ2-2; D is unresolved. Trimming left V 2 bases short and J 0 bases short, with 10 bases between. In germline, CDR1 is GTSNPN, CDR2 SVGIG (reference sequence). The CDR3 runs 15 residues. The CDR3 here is CAWSQFLANTGELFF. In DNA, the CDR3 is TGTGCCTGGAGTCAGTTCCTAGCGAACACCGGGGAGCTGTTTTTT.

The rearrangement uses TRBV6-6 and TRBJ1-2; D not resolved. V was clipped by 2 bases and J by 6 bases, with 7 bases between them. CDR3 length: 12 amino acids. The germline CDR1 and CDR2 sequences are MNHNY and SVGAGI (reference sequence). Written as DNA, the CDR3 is TGTGCCAGCAGTTACAGGATGGATGGCTACACCTTC. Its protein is CASSYRMDGYTF.

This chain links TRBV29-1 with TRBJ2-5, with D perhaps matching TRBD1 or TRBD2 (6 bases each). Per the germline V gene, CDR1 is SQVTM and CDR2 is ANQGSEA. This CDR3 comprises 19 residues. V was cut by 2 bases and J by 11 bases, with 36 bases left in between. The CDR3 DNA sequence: TGCAGCGTTGAATCCCCTCGAGGGGGGCACTTAAGCTCCTACAATGAGCAGTACTTC. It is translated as CSVESPRGGHLSSYNEQYF.

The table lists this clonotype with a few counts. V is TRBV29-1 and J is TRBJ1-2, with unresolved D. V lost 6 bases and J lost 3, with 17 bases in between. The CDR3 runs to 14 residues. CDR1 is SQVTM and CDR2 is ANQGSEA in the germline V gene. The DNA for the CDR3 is TGCAGCGTCCCAACCCCGGGAGCGGACTATGGCTACACCTTC. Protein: CSVPTPGADYGYTF.

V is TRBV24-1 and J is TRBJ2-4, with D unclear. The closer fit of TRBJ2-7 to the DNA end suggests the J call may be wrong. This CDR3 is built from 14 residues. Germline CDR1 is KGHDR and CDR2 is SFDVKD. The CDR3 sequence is CATSETGSSYEQYF. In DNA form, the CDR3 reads TGTGCCACCAGTGAAACCGGGTCCTCCTACGAGCAGTACTTC.

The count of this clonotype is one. This CDR3 is CASSSKYTEAFF. The CDR3 region has the DNA TGTGCCAGCAGTTCAAAATACACTGAAGCTTTCTTT. This chain connects TRBV28 to TRBJ1-1; D is undetermined. Trimming removed 4 bases at V and 3 bases at J, with 6 bases between. The V gene's germline CDR1 is MDHEN and CDR2 SYDVKM. This CDR3 is 12 amino acids long.

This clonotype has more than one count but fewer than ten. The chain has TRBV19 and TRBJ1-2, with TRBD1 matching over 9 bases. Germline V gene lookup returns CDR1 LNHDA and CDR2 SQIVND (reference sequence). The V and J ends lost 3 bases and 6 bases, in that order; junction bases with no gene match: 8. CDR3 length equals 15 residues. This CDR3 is CASSIQFGTGNGYTF. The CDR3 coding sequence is TGTGCCAGTAGTATTCAATTCGGGACAGGGAATGGCTACACCTTC.

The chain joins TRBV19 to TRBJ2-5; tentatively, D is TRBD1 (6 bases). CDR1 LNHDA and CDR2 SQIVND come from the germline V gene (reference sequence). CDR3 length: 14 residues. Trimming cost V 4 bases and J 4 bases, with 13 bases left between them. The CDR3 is CASSTPGAGETQYF. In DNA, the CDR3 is TGTGCCAGTAGTACACCAGGGGCAGGAGAGACCCAGTACTTC. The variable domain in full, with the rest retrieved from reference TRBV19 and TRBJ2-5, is DGGITQSPKYLFRKEGQNVTLSCEQNLNHDAMYWYRQDPGQGLRLIYYSQIVNDFQKGDIAEGYSVSREKKESFPLTVTSAQKNPTAFYLCASSTPGAGETQYFGPGTRLLVL.

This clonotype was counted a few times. The DNA of the CDR3 is TGTGCCAGCAGTGACAGGGGGGTAGATACGCAGTATTTT. It is translated as CASSDRGVDTQYF. V usage is TRBV12-3 or TRBV12-4 and J usage is TRBJ2-3, with 9 bases aligning to TRBD1. After removal of 5 bases from V and 5 bases from J, the junction contained 2 bases not matched to a gene. The CDR3 contains 13 residues.

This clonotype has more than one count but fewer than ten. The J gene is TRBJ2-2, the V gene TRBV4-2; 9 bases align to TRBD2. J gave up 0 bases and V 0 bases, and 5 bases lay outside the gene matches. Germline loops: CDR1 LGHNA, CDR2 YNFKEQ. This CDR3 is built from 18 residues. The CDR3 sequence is CASSQETSGIANTGELFF. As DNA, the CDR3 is TGTGCCAGCAGCCAAGAGACTAGCGGAATCGCGAACACCGGGGAGCTGTTTTTT.

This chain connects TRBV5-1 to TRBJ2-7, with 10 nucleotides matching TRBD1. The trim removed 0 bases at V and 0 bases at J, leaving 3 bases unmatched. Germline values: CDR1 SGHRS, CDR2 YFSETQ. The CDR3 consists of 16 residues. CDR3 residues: CASSLGGTGDSYEQYF. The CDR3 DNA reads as TGCGCCAGCAGCTTGGGGGGGACAGGGGACTCCTACGAGCAGTACTTC. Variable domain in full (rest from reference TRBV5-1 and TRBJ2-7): KAGVTQTPRYLIKTRGQQVTLSCSPISGHRSVSWYQQTPGQGLQFLFEYFSETQRNKGNFPGRFSGRQFSNSRSEMNVSTLELGDSALYLCASSLGGTGDSYEQYFGPGTRLTVT.

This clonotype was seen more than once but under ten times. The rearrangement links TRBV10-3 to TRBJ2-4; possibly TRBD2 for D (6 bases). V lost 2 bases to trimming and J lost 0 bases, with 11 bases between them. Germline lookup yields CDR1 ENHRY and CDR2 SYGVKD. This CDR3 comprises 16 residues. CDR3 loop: CAISELEGGAKNIQYF. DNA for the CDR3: TGTGCCATCAGTGAGCTCGAGGGAGGAGCCAAAAACATTCAGTACTTC.

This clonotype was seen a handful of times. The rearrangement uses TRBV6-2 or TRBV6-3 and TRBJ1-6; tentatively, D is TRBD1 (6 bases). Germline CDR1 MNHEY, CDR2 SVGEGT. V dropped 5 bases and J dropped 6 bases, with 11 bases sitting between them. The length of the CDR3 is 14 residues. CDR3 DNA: TGTGCCAGCAGTCCACAGGGCCGTAATTCACCCCTCCACTTT. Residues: CASSPQGRNSPLHF.

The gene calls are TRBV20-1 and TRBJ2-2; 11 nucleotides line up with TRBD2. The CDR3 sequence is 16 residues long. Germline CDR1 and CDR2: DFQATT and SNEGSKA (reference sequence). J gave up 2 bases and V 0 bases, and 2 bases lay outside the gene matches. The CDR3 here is CSARETSGDNTGELFF. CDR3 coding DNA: TGCAGTGCTAGAGAGACTAGCGGGGATAACACCGGGGAGCTGTTTTTT.

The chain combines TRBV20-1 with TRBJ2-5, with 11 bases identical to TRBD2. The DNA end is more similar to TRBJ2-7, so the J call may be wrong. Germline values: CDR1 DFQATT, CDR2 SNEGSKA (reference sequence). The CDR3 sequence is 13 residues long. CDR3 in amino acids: CSARATSGSEQYF. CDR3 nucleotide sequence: TGCAGTGCTAGGGCCACTAGCGGGAGCGAGCAGTACTTC.

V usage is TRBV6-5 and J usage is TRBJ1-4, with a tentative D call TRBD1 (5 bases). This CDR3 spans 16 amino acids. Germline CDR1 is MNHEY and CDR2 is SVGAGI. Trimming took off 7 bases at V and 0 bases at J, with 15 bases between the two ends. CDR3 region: CASTRPLGATNEKLFF. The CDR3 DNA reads TGTGCCAGCACTCGCCCCCTAGGGGCAACTAATGAAAAACTGTTTTTT.

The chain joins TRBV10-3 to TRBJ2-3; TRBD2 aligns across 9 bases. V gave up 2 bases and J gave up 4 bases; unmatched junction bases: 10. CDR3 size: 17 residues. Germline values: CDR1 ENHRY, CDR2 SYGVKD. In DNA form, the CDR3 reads TGTGCCATCAGTGAGATGGTAGCGGGAGATAGGCCAGATACGCAGTATTTT. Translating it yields CAISEMVAGDRPDTQYF.

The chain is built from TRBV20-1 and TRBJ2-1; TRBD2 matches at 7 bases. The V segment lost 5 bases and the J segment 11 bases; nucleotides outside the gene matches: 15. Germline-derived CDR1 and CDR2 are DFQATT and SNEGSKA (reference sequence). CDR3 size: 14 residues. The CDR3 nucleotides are TGCAGTGCTGAAGGCGGGGGACGCCGGGAGCAGCAGTTCTTC. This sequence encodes CSAEGGGRREQQFF.